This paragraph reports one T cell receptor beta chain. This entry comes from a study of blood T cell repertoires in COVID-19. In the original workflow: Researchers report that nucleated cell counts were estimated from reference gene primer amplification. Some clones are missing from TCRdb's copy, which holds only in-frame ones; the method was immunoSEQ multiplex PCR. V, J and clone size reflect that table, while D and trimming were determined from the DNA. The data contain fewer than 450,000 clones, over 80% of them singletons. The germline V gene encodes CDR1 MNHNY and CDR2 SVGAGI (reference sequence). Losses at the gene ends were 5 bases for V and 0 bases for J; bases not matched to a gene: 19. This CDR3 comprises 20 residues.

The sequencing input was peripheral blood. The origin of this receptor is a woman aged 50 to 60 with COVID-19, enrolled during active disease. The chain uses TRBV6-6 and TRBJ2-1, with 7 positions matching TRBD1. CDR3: CASSPPNKKKRQGSYNEQFF. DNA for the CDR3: TGTGCCAGCAGTCCACCCAACAAAAAAAAACGACAGGGCTCCTACAATGAGCAGTTCTTC.